What follows describes a single T cell receptor (beta chain). This clonotype was seen only a few times. Its binding antigen is unknown. No much larger clone exists at a distance of one base, and base qualities are not known. The record originates from a study of identical twins (dated by TCRdb to about 2016). In the study overall: To test whether fetal clonotypes persist, this study deep-sequenced TCR alpha and beta repertoires from monozygotic twins, from unrelated adults of various ages, and from cord blood. To rule out contamination, replicate twin experiments were performed at different times with different library preparation protocols. Broad study findings and their caveats: In monozygotic twins, out-of-frame TCR alpha sharing was systematically underestimated by recombination models, although the models agreed with sharing between unrelated individuals. The excess sharing between twins in beta out-of-frame sequences was weaker because fewer shared sequences reduced the signal-to-noise ratio. Conclusions relied on cross-sectional statistical analysis, since the same donors could not be followed over many years. Abundant cord blood beta clonotypes carried fewer insertions; young adult naive repertoires showed a weaker similar trend, while memory repertoires showed none. Invariant T cells such as MAIT and iNKT could partly confound zero-insertion analyses, though diverse VJ usage argued against this for most clonotypes. Compared with coincidental sharing between unrelated individuals, out-of-frame TCR alpha sequences shared between twins had an excess of sequences with low generation probability.

Every donor was a healthy Caucasian. The twin cohort comprised three pairs of female monozygotic twins, all aged roughly 18 to 29 years. The RNA used for TCR libraries was isolated from peripheral blood mononuclear cells. The library was prepared using 5' RACE. Reads for this sample came from an Illumina HiSeq 2000. A universal primer binding site was added through template switching, and the final cDNA carried a unique molecular identifier so that TCR cDNA molecules could be counted accurately. Specific primers in the conserved constant-segment region were used to synthesize first-strand cDNA for TCR alpha and beta chains. Each cDNA library was double barcoded, with a SMART-Mk sample barcode plus Illumina barcodes, to control for contamination. TruSeq adapter sequences, together with Illumina sample barcodes, were added in two successive PCR steps. The TCR alpha and beta cDNA libraries were sequenced on the Illumina HiSeq platform using custom primers. The study's processing was this. MiGEC was used to process raw reads and extract unique molecular identifiers, and MiXCR was used to find CDR3 positions. Recombination models were inferred per individual with the repgenHMM and IGoR tools using an EM algorithm. Shared clonotypes were analyzed with the tcR package in R, and sharing was normalized by the product of cloneset sizes. Out-of-frame nonproductive sequences were analyzed to study raw recombination free of thymic and clonal selection effects. In-frame beta chains were kept once TCRdb had trimmed the public reads at Q25 with fastp and called clones with MiXCR. Each CDR3 protein gets just one entry, which takes the most common genes and DNA from the rows behind it. These V and J calls originate from TCRdb's pipeline instead of the authors' own analysis. The sample table contains approximately 630,000 distinct CDR3 sequences; only one count was recorded for 7.1% of them. The ten largest account for 1.5% to 2% of the sample.

The data also belong to a second study, concerning yellow fever vaccine responses in identical twins. As noted in the second study: The authors reported that the T cell response to vaccination in identical twins appeared partly convergent and partly personalized. In identical twins, the study followed T cell clones that responded to the vaccine with precision.

The TCR was taken from a woman younger than 35 in good health. Sequenced material: PBMCs.

The DNA sequence is as follows: TGCAGCGTTGAAGGGACAGGAAACACAGATACGCAGTATTTT. It encodes CSVEGTGNTDTQYF. The chain joins TRBV29-1 to TRBJ2-3; 7 central bases correspond to TRBD1. The CDR1 and CDR2 encoded by the germline V gene are SQVTM and ANQGSEA. Germline trimming: 1 base from V, 2 bases from J; junction bases outside gene matches: 3. Including the terminal cysteine and phenylalanine, the CDR3 comprises 14 residues. Here the CDR3 DNA is all that survives: 42 bases in frame from base 1.